What follows are 25 T cell receptor beta chains derived from one specimen sequenced in a study of cytomegalovirus exposure and HLA in healthy donors. Amplification used 60 Vbeta primers and 13 Jbeta primers. The data were produced by immunoSEQ multiplex PCR, yet TCRdb's version contains in-frame clones alone and is incomplete. The repertoire holds some 140,000 clones, with 75% to 85% as singletons. The sequenced material came from PBMCs. The receptors were sampled from a female donor in good health and CMV-seropositive.

The V gene is TRBV13, the J gene TRBJ1-2; D is possibly TRBD1 (5 bases). The CDR3 covers 13 residues. Germline V lookup: CDR1 PRHDT, CDR2 FYEKMQ (reference sequence). Trimming stripped 6 bases from V and 4 bases from J, with 12 bases between. CDR3 protein: CASSQARAYGYTF. CDR3 coding DNA: TGTGCCAGCAGTCAAGCCAGGGCCTATGGCTACACCTTC.

The V call is TRBV6-5, the J call TRBJ1-1, with D perhaps TRBD1 (5 bases). CDR1 and CDR2 from the germline V gene are MNHEY and SVGAGI. V lost 0 bases, J lost 11 bases, and 22 bases lay in between. This CDR3 spans 16 amino acids. DNA for the CDR3: TGTGCCAGCAGTTACTCGAGAAACCGACGGCAGGGATCGGCTTTCTTT. Its translation is CASSYSRNRRQGSAFF.

The chain joins TRBV19 to TRBJ1-4, with 11 positions matching TRBD1. Losses at the gene ends were 5 bases for V and 8 bases for J; bases not matched to a gene: 7. Germline loops: CDR1 LNHDA, CDR2 SQIVND (reference sequence). The length of the CDR3 is 15 residues. The CDR3 DNA is TGTGCCAGTAGTCCACCTGGGACAGGGGGAGAAAAACTGTTTTTT. It specifies CASSPPGTGGEKLFF.

This chain joins TRBV5-1 and TRBJ1-3; 7 bases are shared with TRBD1. Germline V gene data show CDR1 as SGHRS and CDR2 as YFSETQ. The CDR3 is made up of 15 amino acids. Trimming cost V 0 bases and J 3 bases; bases outside gene matches: 3. CDR3 loop: CASSLDSGGGNTIYF. In nucleotides, the CDR3 is TGCGCCAGCAGCTTGGACTCAGGGGGTGGAAACACCATATATTTT.

A single count supports this clone. This chain uses TRBV6-5 with TRBJ1-6; D uncertain. The germline V gene has CDR1 MNHEY and CDR2 SVGAGI. V was trimmed by 2 bases and J by 7 bases, leaving 12 bases between them. This CDR3 comprises 15 residues. Written as DNA, the CDR3 is TGTGCCAGCAGTTACCAGGCAGTTTGGAATTCACCCCTCCACTTT. This gives the protein CASSYQAVWNSPLHF.

This clone was detected only a few times. V gene TRBV7-9 combines with J gene TRBJ2-5; possible D gene TRBD2, 5 bases. V was clipped by 2 bases and J by 4 bases, with 14 bases between them. This CDR3 has 15 residues. From germline, CDR1 is SEHNR and CDR2 FQNEAQ (reference sequence). CDR3 in amino acids: CASSLWASEGETQYF. CDR3 DNA sequence: TGTGCCAGCAGCTTATGGGCATCCGAGGGAGAGACCCAGTACTTC. The full variable domain, with the rest looked up from reference TRBV7-9 and TRBJ2-5, is DTGVSQNPRHKITKRGQNVTFRCDPISEHNRLYWYRQTLGQGPEFLTYFQNEAQLEKSRLLSDRFSAERPKGSFSTLEIQRTEQGDSAMYLCASSLWASEGETQYFGPGTRLLVL.

The chain carries TRBV5-4 and TRBJ1-2, with D hard to call. The CDR3 sequence is 14 residues long. Per germline, CDR1 SGHNT and CDR2 YYREEE (reference sequence). Trimming took off 4 bases at V and 0 bases at J, with 10 bases between the two ends. The CDR3 is CASSPPGSNYGYTF. In nucleotides, the CDR3 is TGTGCCAGCAGCCCCCCGGGATCTAACTATGGCTACACCTTC.

This sequence joins TRBV5-1 and TRBJ2-7; TRBD1 aligns across 10 bases. Per germline, CDR1 SGHRS and CDR2 YFSETQ. With 4 bases clipped from V and 5 bases from J, the junction kept 9 bases outside the gene matches. The CDR3 loop spans 15 amino acids. The CDR3 bases are TGCGCCAGCAGCCATATCAGGGACAGGGGTAACGAGCAGTACTTC. This gives the protein CASSHIRDRGNEQYF. Using reference TRBV5-1 and TRBJ2-7 for the parts outside the CDR3, the full variable domain is KAGVTQTPRYLIKTRGQQVTLSCSPISGHRSVSWYQQTPGQGLQFLFEYFSETQRNKGNFPGRFSGRQFSNSRSEMNVSTLELGDSALYLCASSHIRDRGNEQYFGPGTRLTVT.

The J gene is TRBJ1-1, the V gene TRBV18; D perhaps matches TRBD1 (5 bases). V was trimmed by 2 bases and J by 1 base, leaving 11 bases between them. The CDR3 has 15 amino acids. Per the germline V gene, CDR1 is KGHSH and CDR2 is LQKENI. DNA of the CDR3: TGTGCCAGCTCACCAGACGGAGGGACGAACACTGAAGCTTTCTTT. Protein product: CASSPDGGTNTEAFF.

The sample holds a few counts of this clone. This sequence joins TRBV2 and TRBJ2-5; 7 bases align to TRBD1. The J call may be mistaken, given a closer DNA end match to TRBJ2-7. This CDR3 region has 14 residues. The germline V gene has CDR1 SNHLY and CDR2 FYNNEI. As DNA, the CDR3 is TGTGCCAGCAGCGGGACAGTGGTCTCCTACGAGCAGTACTTC. It specifies CASSGTVVSYEQYF.

CDR3 nucleotides: TGTGCCAGCAGCTCATATTGGGACATTCACACCGGGGAGCTGTTTTTT. Translating gives CASSSYWDIHTGELFF. The gene calls are TRBV7-9 and TRBJ2-2, with D possibly being TRBD1 (6 bases). V shed 4 bases and J shed 3 bases, with 15 bases lying between them. CDR3 size: 16 residues. Per the germline V gene, CDR1 is SEHNR and CDR2 is FQNEAQ (reference sequence).

This chain joins TRBV30 and TRBJ2-1; 8 bases match TRBD2. Losses at the gene ends were 3 bases for V and 0 bases for J; bases not matched to a gene: 10. Germline CDR1 GTSNPN, CDR2 SVGIG (reference sequence). This CDR3 contains 17 residues. In DNA form, the CDR3 reads TGTGCCTGGAGACGGGGGAGAACTAGCGGCTCCTACAATGAGCAGTTCTTC. Its protein product is CAWRRGRTSGSYNEQFF.

The rearrangement uses TRBV29-1 and TRBJ1-3; D not certain. The CDR3 runs 13 residues. V gave up 4 bases and J gave up 4 bases, with 11 bases separating them. Germline values: CDR1 SQVTM, CDR2 ANQGSEA. CDR3 bases: TGCAGCGTTGCTTCAGAGGTCGGAAACACCATATATTTT. As protein: CSVASEVGNTIYF.

The CDR3: CASSSSMNTEAFF. The CDR3 region has the DNA TGTGCCAGCAGCTCTTCTATGAACACTGAAGCTTTCTTT. The chain links TRBV7-2 to TRBJ1-1; D is ambiguous. V was trimmed by 4 bases and J by 0 bases, leaving 6 bases between them. CDR1 is SGHTA, CDR2 FQGNSA, per germline. The CDR3 sequence is 13 residues long.

This clone was found a few times. CDR3 loop: CASSQDGRQGSYEQYF. CDR3 DNA sequence: TGCGCCAGCAGCCAAGATGGGCGGCAGGGCTCCTACGAGCAGTACTTC. This chain joins TRBV4-1 and TRBJ2-7; tentative D call: TRBD1 (5 bases). This CDR3 spans 16 amino acids. The germline CDR1 and CDR2 sequences are MGHRA and YSYEKL. The V gene lost 0 bases and the J gene lost 0 bases, with 12 bases spanning the gap.

This rearrangement joins TRBV30 to TRBJ1-2, with TRBD1 matching over 9 bases. Trimming removed 5 bases from V and 7 bases from J; junction bases left unmatched: 8. Germline-derived CDR1 and CDR2 are GTSNPN and SVGIG (reference sequence). The CDR3 covers 13 residues. The CDR3 sequence: CAWRLQGAGGYTF. The CDR3 DNA reads as TGTGCCTGGCGCTTACAGGGGGCTGGTGGCTACACCTTC. Together with reference TRBV30 and TRBJ1-2, the CDR3 gives the full variable domain: SQTIHQWPATLVQPVGSPLSLECTVEGTSNPNLYWYRQAAGRGLQLLFYSVGIGQISSEVPQNLSASRPQDRQFILSSKKLLLSDSGFYLCAWRLQGAGGYTFGSGTRLTVV.

This clone was counted between two and nine times. This sequence joins TRBV5-1 and TRBJ2-1; a weak D match, TRBD1 (6 bases). CDR1 and CDR2 from the germline V gene are SGHRS and YFSETQ. Trimming cost V 2 bases and J 4 bases, with 13 bases left between them. The CDR3 covers 15 residues. CDR3 nucleotides: TGCGCCAGCAGCTTAGCAGGGGATACATACAATGAGCAGTTCTTC. The encoded protein is CASSLAGDTYNEQFF.

The chain carries TRBV27 and TRBJ1-2, with D tentatively TRBD1 (6 bases). The CDR3 contains 13 residues. Germline values: CDR1 MNHEY, CDR2 SMNVEV (reference sequence). Trimming removed 4 bases from V and 8 bases from J, with 14 bases in between. The CDR3, as DNA: TGTGCCAGCAGTTCAGGGGATCTAGGGGGCTACACCTTC. Encoded protein: CASSSGDLGGYTF.

This clone was recorded a few times. The V call is TRBV9, the J call TRBJ2-2; 9 bases line up with TRBD2. This CDR3 has 16 amino acids. V trimming: 1 base; J trimming: 4 bases; junction bases outside the gene matches: 5. Germline lookup yields CDR1 SGDLS and CDR2 YYNGEE. CDR3 region: CASSVIAGDPTGELFF. The CDR3 DNA reads as TGTGCCAGCAGCGTAATAGCGGGGGATCCCACCGGGGAGCTGTTTTTT.

The V call is TRBV19, the J call TRBJ2-4, with D perhaps TRBD1 (5 bases). Germline V CDR1 and CDR2: LNHDA, SQIVND (reference sequence). The CDR3 length is 15 residues. The germline V and J ends were trimmed by 4 bases and 4 bases, with 14 bases remaining between them. For the CDR3, the DNA is TGTGCCAGTAGTACCCCCACAGGAGAAAAAAACATTCAGTACTTC. Its translation is CASSTPTGEKNIQYF.

The sample holds a few counts of this clone. The rearrangement joins TRBV2 to TRBJ1-5, with D possibly matching TRBD1 (5 bases). The CDR3 has 13 residues. CDR1 is SNHLY, CDR2 FYNNEI, per germline. V was cut by 4 bases and J by 6 bases, with 10 bases left in between. The CDR3 here is CASSAEGAQPQHF. The CDR3 DNA is TGTGCCAGCAGTGCCGAAGGGGCTCAGCCCCAGCATTTT.

V gene TRBV18 combines with J gene TRBJ2-3, with no clear D. V shed 8 bases and J shed 2 bases, with 14 bases lying between them. The CDR3 loop spans 14 amino acids. The germline V gene encodes CDR1 KGHSH and CDR2 LQKENI. The CDR3 bases are TGTGCCAGCGCCGACTTACGAGTCACAGATACGCAGTATTTT. This sequence encodes CASADLRVTDTQYF.

A word on this clone: Germline and junction disagree at one end, which may indicate a read error. J is TRBJ1-2 and V is TRBV5-1; D is unresolved. CDR1 is SGHRS and CDR2 is YFSETQ in the germline V gene. The CDR3 extends over 12 amino acids. The CDR3 DNA sequence: TGCGCCAGCAGCTTGGCCGGGGAGAGCATTTCCTTC. It is translated as CASSLAGESISF. The full variable domain, rest sourced from reference TRBV5-1 and TRBJ1-2, is KAGVTQTPRYLIKTRGQQVTLSCSPISGHRSVSWYQQTPGQGLQFLFEYFSETQRNKGNFPGRFSGRQFSNSRSEMNVSTLELGDSALYLCASSLAGESISFGSGTRLTVV.

The rearrangement uses TRBV28 and TRBJ1-5; D is undetermined. From germline, CDR1 is MDHEN and CDR2 SYDVKM. V was pared by 3 bases and J by 3 bases, with 12 bases between. This CDR3 has 15 amino acids. Here the CDR3 DNA reads TGTGCCAGCAGTTTTCAACAGAGTGACAATCAGCCCCAGCATTTT. Its translation: CASSFQQSDNQPQHF.

This rearrangement joins TRBV4-1 to TRBJ1-1; possibly TRBD1 for D (5 bases). This CDR3 is 14 amino acids long. Germline CDR1 MGHRA, CDR2 YSYEKL. V was trimmed by 2 bases and J by 3 bases, leaving 10 bases between them. The CDR3 nucleotides read TGCGCCAGCAGCCAACAGGGCGGGGACACTGAAGCTTTCTTT. It yields the protein CASSQQGGDTEAFF.